The clone carrying this T cell receptor (beta chain) has at least ten counts. The sample belongs to a study of T-cell reconstitution after alpha-beta-depleted transplantation in children. CDR1 is SGHAT and CDR2 is FQNNGV in the germline V gene. Trimming cost V 5 bases and J 2 bases; bases outside gene matches: 8. There are 16 residues in the CDR3. Preparation of the TCRbeta library involved a method that used unique molecular identifiers. In TCRdb, the PCR reads were re-called with MiXCR into one record per CDR3 protein. The sample records about 260,000 distinct CDR3 sequences, roughly 8% being singletons.

The chain combines TRBV11-2 with TRBJ2-1; 8 positions agree with TRBD2. The TCR sequence derives from a male patient between 10 and 17 years old who had a stem cell transplant for acute lymphoblastic leukemia, so the T cells may come from the graft donor. The source was PBMCs, mostly from graft donor cells, collected 180 days after TCRalphabeta/CD19-depleted stem cell transplant. The CDR3 bases are TGTGCCAGCAGCCCCGGGGGGGCTAGCCCCTACAATGAGCAGTTCTTC. Its protein product is CASSPGGASPYNEQFF.